One and the same sample provided the 5 T cell receptor beta chains below, sequenced in a study of beta chain features in type 1 diabetes. The isolated RNA, all of it, was reverse transcribed, so expressed TCRB transcripts were what got sequenced. Clones were read by immunoSEQ multiplex PCR, and TCRdb kept only the in-frame ones, dropping some. The data contain 150,000 or so clones, 9% to 10% of them singletons. Sample: central memory CD4+ T cells from blood. Receptors originate from a woman aged 40 to 50 in good health.

This clone was seen a few times. The gene calls are TRBV4-3 and TRBJ2-5, with TRBD2 identical over 7 bases. This CDR3 is built from 17 residues. Germline V gene lookup returns CDR1 LGHNA and CDR2 YSLEER. V shed 4 bases, J shed 0 bases, and the junction held 11 bases outside the gene matches. The CDR3 coding sequence is TGCGCCAGCAGCCCACATGGGGTGGGGGGGAACCAAGAGACCCAGTACTTC. Its translation is CASSPHGVGGNQETQYF.

A few counts support this clone. This chain connects TRBV6-5 to TRBJ2-7; D gene uncertain. CDR1 and CDR2 (germline): MNHEY, SVGAGI. The V end was cut by 0 bases, the J end by 0 bases, with 6 bases between. This CDR3 comprises 14 residues. CDR3 amino acids: CASSYSSSSYEQYF. CDR3 coding DNA: TGTGCCAGCAGTTACTCGTCGAGCTCCTACGAGCAGTACTTC.

CDR3 loop: CASSVGQHRWGTEAFF. DNA of the CDR3: TGTGCCAGCAGTGTTGGTCAACACAGGTGGGGCACTGAAGCTTTCTTT. V usage is TRBV2 and J usage is TRBJ1-1; a weak D match, TRBD1 (5 bases). Per germline, CDR1 SNHLY and CDR2 FYNNEI. This CDR3 region has 16 residues. V lost 4 bases to trimming and J lost 4 bases, with 19 bases between them. Full variable domain (outside the CDR3, taken from reference TRBV2 and TRBJ1-1): EPEVTQTPSHQVTQMGQEVILRCVPISNHLYFYWYRQILGQKVEFLVSFYNNEISEKSEIFDDQFSVERPDGSNFTLKIRSTKLEDSAMYFCASSVGQHRWGTEAFFGQGTRLTVV.

The J gene is TRBJ2-1, the V gene TRBV10-1; D might be TRBD1 (6 bases). V gave up 2 bases and J gave up 6 bases, with 14 bases separating them. Germline values: CDR1 WNHNN, CDR2 SYGVQD (reference sequence). The CDR3 runs to 15 residues. The CDR3 region is CASSEPGTMGNEQFF. The CDR3 region has the DNA TGCGCCAGCAGTGAGCCCGGGACAATGGGCAATGAGCAGTTCTTC.

The chain is built from TRBV11-2 and TRBJ1-4; D is unresolved. The V gene lost 1 base and the J gene lost 8 bases, with 11 bases spanning the gap. Germline V gene lookup returns CDR1 SGHAT and CDR2 FQNNGV. This CDR3 contains 14 residues. The CDR3 loop is CASSLASIGEKLFF. The CDR3 nucleotides read TGTGCCAGCAGCTTAGCTTCGATCGGGGAAAAACTGTTTTTT.